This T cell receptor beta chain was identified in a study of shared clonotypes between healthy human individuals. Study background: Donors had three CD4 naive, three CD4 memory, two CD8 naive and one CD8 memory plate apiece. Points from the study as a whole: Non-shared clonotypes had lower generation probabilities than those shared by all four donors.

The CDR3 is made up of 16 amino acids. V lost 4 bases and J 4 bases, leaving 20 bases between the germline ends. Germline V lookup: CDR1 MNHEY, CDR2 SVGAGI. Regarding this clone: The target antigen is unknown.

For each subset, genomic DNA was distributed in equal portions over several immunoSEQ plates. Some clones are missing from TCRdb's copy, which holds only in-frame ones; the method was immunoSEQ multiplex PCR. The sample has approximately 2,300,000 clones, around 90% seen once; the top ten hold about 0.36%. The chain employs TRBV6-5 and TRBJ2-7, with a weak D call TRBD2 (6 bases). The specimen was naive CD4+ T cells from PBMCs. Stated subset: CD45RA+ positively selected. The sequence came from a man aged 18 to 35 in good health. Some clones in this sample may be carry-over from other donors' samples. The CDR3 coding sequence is TGTGCCAGCAGTTCCCCGAGGAGGGGCGCGAGGTACGAGCAGTACTTC. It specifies CASSSPRRGARYEQYF.